The clone carrying this T cell receptor (beta chain) was found once. The germline CDR1 and CDR2 sequences are KGHSH and LQKENI. The CDR3 runs to 13 residues. Trimming took off 3 bases at V and 5 bases at J, with 8 bases between the two ends. This entry is derived from a study of blood T cell repertoires in COVID-19. Whole-study context: The study drew acute and convalescent COVID-19 samples from the United States, Italy and Spain. In each case, the material was cDNA or gDNA derived from T cells, B-cell-depleted T cells, or PBMCs.

Repertoires were generated with immunoSEQ multiplex PCR, while TCRdb's copy carries only in-frame clones and drops some. The profile covers some 11,000 clones, with approximately 73% appearing a single time and over 25% taken by the ten largest. This sequence originates from a human donor in a cohort sampled during active COVID-19. Sequenced: peripheral blood. The genes are TRBV18 and TRBJ1-5, with D perhaps matching TRBD1 (5 bases). The chain's CDR3 is CASSPQGYQPQHF. For the CDR3, the DNA is TGTGCCAGCTCACCGCAGGGTTATCAGCCCCAGCATTTT.